The rows below give T cell receptor beta chains drawn from one sample of a study of blood T cell repertoires in COVID-19. The table came from immunoSEQ multiplex PCR; TCRdb's copy has only in-frame clones and leaves some out. There are some 130,000 clones in the sample; just under 85% occur only once, and around 13% lies in the top ten. Input material: peripheral blood. These receptors were collected from a human donor in a cohort sampled during active COVID-19. Both conserved end residues are part of each CDR3. The order of the fields is J gene, V gene, clone size, D gene, CDR3 DNA, CDR3 protein. A D gene is named only where the DNA matches it firmly. Size is stated for part of the rows, as once, few or many counts, or as a class when the clone is expanded.

J gene: TRBJ2-3; V gene: TRBV19; clone size: .; D gene: .; CDR3 DNA: TGTGCCAGTAGTAGGGGAGTGAGGAGGGATACAGATACGCAGTATTTT; CDR3 protein: CASSRGVRRDTDTQYF
J gene: TRBJ2-1; V gene: TRBV9; clone size: once; D gene: .; CDR3 DNA: TGTGCCAGCAGCGTAGGACACGACAGCTCCTACAATGAGCAGTTCTTC; CDR3 protein: CASSVGHDSSYNEQFF
J gene: TRBJ2-7; V gene: TRBV6-2/TRBV6-3; clone size: .; D gene: .; CDR3 DNA: TGTGCCAGCAGTGCCGCCCAGGACTCCTACGAGCAGTACTTC; CDR3 protein: CASSAAQDSYEQYF
J gene: TRBJ2-5; V gene: TRBV7-9; clone size: .; D gene: TRBD2; CDR3 DNA: TGTGCCAGCAGCGGACGACGGGGGGAACAAGAGACCCAGTACTTC; CDR3 protein: CASSGRRGEQETQYF
J gene: TRBJ2-4; V gene: TRBV12-2; clone size: .; D gene: .; CDR3 DNA: .; CDR3 protein: CASRFAVGGGADIQYF
J gene: TRBJ1-1; V gene: TRBV11-3; clone size: once; D gene: TRBD1; CDR3 DNA: TGTGCCAGCAGCCAAGGACAGGGCGGGAACACTGAAGCTTTCTTT; CDR3 protein: CASSQGQGGNTEAFF
J gene: TRBJ2-7; V gene: TRBV21-1; clone size: .; D gene: .; CDR3 DNA: TGTGCCCGGTATCGACAGTCCTACGAGCAGTACTTC; CDR3 protein: CARYRQSYEQYF
J gene: TRBJ2-3; V gene: TRBV6-5; clone size: .; D gene: .; CDR3 DNA: TGTGCCAGCAGTTACTCGTACGGGACAGATACGCAGTATTTT; CDR3 protein: CASSYSYGTDTQYF
J gene: TRBJ2-7; V gene: TRBV9; clone size: .; D gene: TRBD2; CDR3 DNA: TGTGCCAGCAGCCTGGGGACTAGCGGGGGGGCCCTGTACTTC; CDR3 protein: CASSLGTSGGALYF
J gene: TRBJ2-7; V gene: TRBV6-6; clone size: .; D gene: .; CDR3 DNA: TGTGCCAGCAGTTATCTCTCAGGGGCGATGAACGAGCAGTACTTC; CDR3 protein: CASSYLSGAMNEQYF
J gene: TRBJ1-2; V gene: TRBV5-1; clone size: .; D gene: TRBD1; CDR3 DNA: TGCGCCAGCAGCTCGGGACAGGGGGATGGCTACACCTTC; CDR3 protein: CASSSGQGDGYTF
J gene: TRBJ1-5; V gene: TRBV10-3; clone size: .; D gene: .; CDR3 DNA: TGTGCCATCAGTGAGTCGGACATGGTCGCCAATCAGCCCCAGCATTTT; CDR3 protein: CAISESDMVANQPQHF
J gene: TRBJ2-5; V gene: TRBV5-4; clone size: .; D gene: .; CDR3 DNA: TGTGCCAGCAGCTTGGTAGGGGGCCAAGAGACCCAGTACTTC; CDR3 protein: CASSLVGGQETQYF
J gene: TRBJ2-7; V gene: TRBV6-6; clone size: .; D gene: TRBD2; CDR3 DNA: TGTGCCAGCGGTCGATCGGGGGGGCTTGGCGAGCAGTACTTC; CDR3 protein: CASGRSGGLGEQYF
J gene: TRBJ2-5; V gene: TRBV3-1/TRBV3-2; clone size: .; D gene: .; CDR3 DNA: TGTGCCAGCAGCCCAAGCGGAAACCAAGAGACCCAGTACTTC; CDR3 protein: CASSPSGNQETQYF
J gene: TRBJ1-3; V gene: TRBV3-1/TRBV3-2; clone size: .; D gene: .; CDR3 DNA: TGTGCCAGCAGCCAGAAGACAGGCAGCTCTGGAAACACCATATATTTT; CDR3 protein: CASSQKTGSSGNTIYF
J gene: TRBJ2-1; V gene: TRBV6-4; clone size: .; D gene: TRBD2; CDR3 DNA: TGTGCCAGCAGTGACTCGATTGTGACTAGCGGGGGTTGGGGTGAGCAGTTCTTC; CDR3 protein: CASSDSIVTSGGWGEQFF
J gene: TRBJ2-1; V gene: TRBV12-5; clone size: .; D gene: .; CDR3 DNA: TGTGCTAGTGGTATAGGACAGTTCGTTGAGCAGTTCTTC; CDR3 protein: CASGIGQFVEQFF
J gene: TRBJ2-3; V gene: TRBV19; clone size: .; D gene: .; CDR3 DNA: TGTGCCAGTACCCCCCCCCGGACAGATACGCAGTATTTT; CDR3 protein: CASTPPRTDTQYF
J gene: TRBJ2-3; V gene: TRBV10-3; clone size: .; D gene: TRBD2; CDR3 DNA: TGTGCCATCAGAGCTAGCGGGGAGCAACGTACCCGCACAGATACGCAGTATTTT; CDR3 protein: CAIRASGEQRTRTDTQYF
J gene: TRBJ2-2; V gene: TRBV11-3; clone size: .; D gene: .; CDR3 DNA: TGTGCCAGCAGCTTGAGGGGGGAGCTGTTTTTT; CDR3 protein: CASSLRGELFF
J gene: TRBJ1-1; V gene: TRBV6-5; clone size: once; D gene: TRBD1; CDR3 DNA: TGTGCCAGCAGTTACCGAGGACAGGGCGGCACTGAAGCTTTCTTT; CDR3 protein: CASSYRGQGGTEAFF
J gene: TRBJ1-4; V gene: TRBV6-1; clone size: .; D gene: .; CDR3 DNA: TGTGCCAGCAGTGACCGGGGTCCTAATGAAAAACTGTTTTTT; CDR3 protein: CASSDRGPNEKLFF
J gene: TRBJ1-1; V gene: TRBV6-5; clone size: .; D gene: TRBD1; CDR3 DNA: TGTGCCAGCAGAATGACGGACAGGCGAGGGGAAGCTTTCTTT; CDR3 protein: CASRMTDRRGEAFF